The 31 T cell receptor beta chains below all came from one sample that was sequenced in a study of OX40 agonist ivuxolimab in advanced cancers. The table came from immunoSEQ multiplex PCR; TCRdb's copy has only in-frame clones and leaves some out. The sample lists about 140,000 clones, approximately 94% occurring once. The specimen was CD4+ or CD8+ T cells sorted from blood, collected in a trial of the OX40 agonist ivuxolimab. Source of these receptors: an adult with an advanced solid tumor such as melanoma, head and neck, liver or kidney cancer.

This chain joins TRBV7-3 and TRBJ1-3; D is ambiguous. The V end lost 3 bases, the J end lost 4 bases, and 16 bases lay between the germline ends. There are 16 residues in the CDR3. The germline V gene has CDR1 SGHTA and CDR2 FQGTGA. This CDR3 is CASSLGRFIHGNTIYF. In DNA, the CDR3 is TGTGCCAGCAGCTTGGGCAGATTTATTCACGGAAACACCATATATTTT.

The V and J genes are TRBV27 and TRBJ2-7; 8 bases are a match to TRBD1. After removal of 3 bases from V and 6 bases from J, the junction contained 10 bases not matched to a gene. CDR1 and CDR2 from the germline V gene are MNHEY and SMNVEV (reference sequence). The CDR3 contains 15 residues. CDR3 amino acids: CASSFRTGTLSEQYF. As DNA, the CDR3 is TGTGCCAGCAGTTTCAGGACAGGGACATTGAGCGAGCAGTACTTC.

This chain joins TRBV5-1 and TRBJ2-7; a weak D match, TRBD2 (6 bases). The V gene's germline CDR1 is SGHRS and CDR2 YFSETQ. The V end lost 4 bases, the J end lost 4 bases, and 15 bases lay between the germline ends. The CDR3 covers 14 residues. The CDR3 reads CASSRDSFVYEQYF. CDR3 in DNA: TGCGCCAGCAGCAGGGACTCGTTCGTTTACGAGCAGTACTTC.

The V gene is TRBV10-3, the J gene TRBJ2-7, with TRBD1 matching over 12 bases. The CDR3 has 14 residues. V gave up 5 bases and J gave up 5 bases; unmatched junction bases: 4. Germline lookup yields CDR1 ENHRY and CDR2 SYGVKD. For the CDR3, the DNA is TGTGCCATCAGTTCCGGGACAGGGGGCAACGAGCAGTACTTC. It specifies CAISSGTGGNEQYF.

The CDR3 here is CASSPRRNTEAFF. DNA of the CDR3: TGTGCCAGCAGTCCCAGACGGAACACTGAAGCTTTCTTT. The chain has TRBV6-5 and TRBJ1-1; no clear D. Trimming stripped 5 bases from V and 1 base from J, with 8 bases between. Germline lookup yields CDR1 MNHEY and CDR2 SVGAGI. CDR3 length: 13 residues.

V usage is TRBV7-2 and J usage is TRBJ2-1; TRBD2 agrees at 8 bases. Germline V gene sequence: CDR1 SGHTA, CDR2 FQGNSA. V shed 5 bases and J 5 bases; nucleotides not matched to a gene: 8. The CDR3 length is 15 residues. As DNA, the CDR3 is TGTGCCAGCAGCCCAACTAGCGGAGGAAACAATGAGCAGTTCTTC. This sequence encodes CASSPTSGGNNEQFF.

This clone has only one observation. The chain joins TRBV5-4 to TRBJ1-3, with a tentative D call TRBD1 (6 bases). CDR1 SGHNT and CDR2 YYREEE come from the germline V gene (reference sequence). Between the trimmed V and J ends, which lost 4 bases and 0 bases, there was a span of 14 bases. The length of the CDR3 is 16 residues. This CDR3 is CASSRRTGSSGNTIYF. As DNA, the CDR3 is TGTGCCAGCAGCCGGAGAACAGGGAGCTCTGGAAACACCATATATTTT.

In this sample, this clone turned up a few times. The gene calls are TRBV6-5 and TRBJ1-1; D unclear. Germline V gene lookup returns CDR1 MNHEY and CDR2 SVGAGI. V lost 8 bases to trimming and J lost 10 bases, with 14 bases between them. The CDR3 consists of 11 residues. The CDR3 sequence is CASGLRGGAFF. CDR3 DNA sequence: TGTGCCAGCGGCCTCCGAGGAGGAGCTTTCTTT.

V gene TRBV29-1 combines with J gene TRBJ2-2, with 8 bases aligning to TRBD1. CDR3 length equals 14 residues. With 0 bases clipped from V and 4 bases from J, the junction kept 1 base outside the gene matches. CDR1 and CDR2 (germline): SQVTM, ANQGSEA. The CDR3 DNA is TGCAGCGTTGAAGATACAGGGGGCACCGGGGAGCTGTTTTTT. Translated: CSVEDTGGTGELFF.

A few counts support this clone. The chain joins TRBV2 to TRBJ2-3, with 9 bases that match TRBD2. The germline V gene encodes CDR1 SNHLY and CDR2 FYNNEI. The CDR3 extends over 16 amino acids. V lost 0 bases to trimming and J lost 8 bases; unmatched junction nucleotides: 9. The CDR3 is CASSEALAGGPRTQYF. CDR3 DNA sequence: TGTGCCAGCAGTGAAGCGCTGGCGGGGGGGCCTCGTACGCAGTATTTT.

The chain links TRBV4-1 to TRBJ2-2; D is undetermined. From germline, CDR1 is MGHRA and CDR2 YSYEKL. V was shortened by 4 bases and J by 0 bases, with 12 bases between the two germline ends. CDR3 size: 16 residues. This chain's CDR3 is CASSPLVTSNTGELFF. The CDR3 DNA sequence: TGCGCCAGCAGCCCCCTAGTCACCTCGAACACCGGGGAGCTGTTTTTT.

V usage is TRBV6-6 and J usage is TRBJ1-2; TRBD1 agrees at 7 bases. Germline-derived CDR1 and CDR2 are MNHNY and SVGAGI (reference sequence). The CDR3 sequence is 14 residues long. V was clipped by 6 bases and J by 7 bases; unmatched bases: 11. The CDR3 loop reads CASRSTGTASGYTF. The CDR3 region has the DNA TGTGCCAGCAGATCGACAGGGACGGCTTCTGGCTACACCTTC.

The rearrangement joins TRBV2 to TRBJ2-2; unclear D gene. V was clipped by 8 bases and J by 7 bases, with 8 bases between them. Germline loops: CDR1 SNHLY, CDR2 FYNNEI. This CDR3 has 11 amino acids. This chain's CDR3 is CASELGGELFF. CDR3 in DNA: TGTGCCAGCGAATTAGGCGGGGAGCTGTTTTTT.

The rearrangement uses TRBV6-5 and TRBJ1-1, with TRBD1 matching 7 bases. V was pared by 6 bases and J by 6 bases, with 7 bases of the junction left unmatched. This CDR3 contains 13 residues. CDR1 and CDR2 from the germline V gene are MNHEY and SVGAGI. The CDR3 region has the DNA TGTGCCAGCAGCCCTGGACAGGTCCCTGAAGCTTTCTTT. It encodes CASSPGQVPEAFF.

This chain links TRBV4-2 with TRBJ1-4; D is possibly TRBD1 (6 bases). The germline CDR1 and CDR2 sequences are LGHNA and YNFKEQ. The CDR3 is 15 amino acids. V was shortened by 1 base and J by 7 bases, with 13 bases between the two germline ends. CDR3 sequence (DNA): TGTGCCAGCAGCCAAGCGGAAAGGGGGGGTGAAAAACTGTTTTTT. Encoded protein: CASSQAERGGEKLFF.

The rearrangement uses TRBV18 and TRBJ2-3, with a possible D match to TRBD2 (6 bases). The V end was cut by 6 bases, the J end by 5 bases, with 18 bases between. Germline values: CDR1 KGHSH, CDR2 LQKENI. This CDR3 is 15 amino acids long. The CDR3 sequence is CASSVGVQGGDTQYF. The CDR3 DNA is TGTGCCAGCTCTGTGGGAGTGCAGGGAGGAGATACGCAGTATTTT.

The CDR3 spells CAWSTGGHEQYF. In nucleotides, the CDR3 is TGTGCCTGGAGCACAGGGGGCCACGAGCAGTACTTC. The V and J genes are TRBV30 and TRBJ2-7; 9 bases agree with TRBD1. Germline lookup yields CDR1 GTSNPN and CDR2 SVGIG (reference sequence). CDR3 length: 12 amino acids. V was clipped by 3 bases and J by 5 bases; unmatched bases: 2. Using reference TRBV30 and TRBJ2-7 for the parts outside the CDR3, the full variable domain is SQTIHQWPATLVQPVGSPLSLECTVEGTSNPNLYWYRQAAGRGLQLLFYSVGIGQISSEVPQNLSASRPQDRQFILSSKKLLLSDSGFYLCAWSTGGHEQYFGPGTRLTVT.

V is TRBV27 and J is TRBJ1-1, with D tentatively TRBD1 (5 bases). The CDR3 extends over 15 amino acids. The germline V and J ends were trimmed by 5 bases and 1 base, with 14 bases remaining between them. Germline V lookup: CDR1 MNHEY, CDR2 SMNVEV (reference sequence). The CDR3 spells CASSHRGGGNTEAFF. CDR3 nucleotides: TGTGCCAGCAGTCATAGAGGCGGGGGGAACACTGAAGCTTTCTTT.

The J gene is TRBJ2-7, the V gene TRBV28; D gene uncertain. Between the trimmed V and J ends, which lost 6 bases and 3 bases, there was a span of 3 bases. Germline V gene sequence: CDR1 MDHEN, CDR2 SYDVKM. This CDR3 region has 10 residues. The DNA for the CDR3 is TGTGCCAGCAGACTCTACGAGCAGTACTTC. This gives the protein CASRLYEQYF. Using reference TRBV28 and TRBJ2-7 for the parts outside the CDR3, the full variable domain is DVKVTQSSRYLVKRTGEKVFLECVQDMDHENMFWYRQDPGLGLRLIYFSYDVKMKEKGDIPEGYSVSREKKERFSLILESASTNQTSMYLCASRLYEQYFGPGTRLTVT.

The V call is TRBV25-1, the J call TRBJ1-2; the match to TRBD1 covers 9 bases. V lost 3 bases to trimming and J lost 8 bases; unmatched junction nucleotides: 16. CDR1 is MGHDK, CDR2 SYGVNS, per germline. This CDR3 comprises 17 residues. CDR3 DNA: TGTGCCAGCAGTGACCTCCTGGACAGGGGTGGGCTTAACGGCTACACCTTC. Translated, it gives CASSDLLDRGGLNGYTF.

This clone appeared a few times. CDR3 sequence (DNA): TGTGCCAGCAGCCCGCTGGCCTCGAACACTGAAGCTTTCTTT. The encoded protein is CASSPLASNTEAFF. The chain joins TRBV7-9 to TRBJ1-1; D remains ambiguous. From germline, CDR1 is SEHNR and CDR2 FQNEAQ (reference sequence). This CDR3 is built from 14 residues. Trimming shortened V by 5 bases and J by 1 base, and 11 bases separated the two germline ends. The entire variable domain, with the rest obtained from reference TRBV7-9 and TRBJ1-1, is as follows: DTGVSQNPRHKITKRGQNVTFRCDPISEHNRLYWYRQTLGQGPEFLTYFQNEAQLEKSRLLSDRFSAERPKGSFSTLEIQRTEQGDSAMYLCASSPLASNTEAFFGQGTRLTVV.

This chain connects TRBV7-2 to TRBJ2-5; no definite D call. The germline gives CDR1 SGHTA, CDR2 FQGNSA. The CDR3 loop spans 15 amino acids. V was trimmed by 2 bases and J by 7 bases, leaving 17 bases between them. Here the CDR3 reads CASSLKGLVRGTQYF. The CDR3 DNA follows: TGTGCCAGCAGCTTAAAGGGTCTGGTCCGTGGGACCCAGTACTTC. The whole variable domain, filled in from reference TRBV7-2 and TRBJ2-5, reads GAGVSQSPSNKVTEKGKDVELRCDPISGHTALYWYRQSLGQGLEFLIYFQGNSAPDKSGLPSDRFSAERTGGSVSTLTIQRTQQEDSAVYLCASSLKGLVRGTQYFGPGTRLLVL.

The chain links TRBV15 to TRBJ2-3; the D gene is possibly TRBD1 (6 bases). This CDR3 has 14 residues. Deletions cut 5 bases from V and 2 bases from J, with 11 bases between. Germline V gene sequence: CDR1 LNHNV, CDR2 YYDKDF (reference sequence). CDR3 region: CATSGGQYTDTQYF. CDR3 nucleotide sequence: TGTGCCACCAGCGGTGGACAGTACACAGATACGCAGTATTTT.

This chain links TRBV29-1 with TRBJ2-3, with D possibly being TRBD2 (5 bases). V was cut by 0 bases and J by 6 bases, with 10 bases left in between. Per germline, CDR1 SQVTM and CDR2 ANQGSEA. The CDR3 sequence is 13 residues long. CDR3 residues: CSVEDLRRDTQYF. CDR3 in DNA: TGCAGCGTTGAAGATCTAAGGAGGGATACGCAGTATTTT.

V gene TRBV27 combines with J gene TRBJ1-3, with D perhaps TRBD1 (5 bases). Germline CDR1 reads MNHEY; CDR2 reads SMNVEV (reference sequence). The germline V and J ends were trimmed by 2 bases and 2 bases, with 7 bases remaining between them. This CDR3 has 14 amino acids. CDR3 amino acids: CASSLRGAGNTIYF. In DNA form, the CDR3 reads TGTGCCAGCAGTTTACGAGGGGCTGGAAACACCATATATTTT.

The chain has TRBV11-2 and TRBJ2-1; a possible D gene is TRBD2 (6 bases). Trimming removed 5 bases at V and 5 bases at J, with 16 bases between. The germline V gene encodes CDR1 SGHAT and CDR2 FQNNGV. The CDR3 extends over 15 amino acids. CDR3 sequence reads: CASSVSPGVNNEQFF. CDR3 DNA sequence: TGTGCCAGCAGCGTATCCCCGGGAGTGAACAATGAGCAGTTCTTC. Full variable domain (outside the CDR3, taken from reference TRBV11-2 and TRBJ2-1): EAGVAQSPRYKIIEKRQSVAFWCNPISGHATLYWYQQILGQGPKLLIQFQNNGVVDDSQLPKDRFSAERLKGVDSTLKIQPAKLEDSAVYLCASSVSPGVNNEQFFGPGTRLTVL.

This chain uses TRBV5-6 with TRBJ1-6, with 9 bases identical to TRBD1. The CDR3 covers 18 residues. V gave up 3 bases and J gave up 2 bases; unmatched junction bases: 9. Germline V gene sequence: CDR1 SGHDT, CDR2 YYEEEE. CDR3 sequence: CASSSLRGDRAYNSPLHF. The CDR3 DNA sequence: TGTGCCAGCAGCTCCCTAAGGGGGGACAGGGCCTATAATTCACCCCTCCACTTT.

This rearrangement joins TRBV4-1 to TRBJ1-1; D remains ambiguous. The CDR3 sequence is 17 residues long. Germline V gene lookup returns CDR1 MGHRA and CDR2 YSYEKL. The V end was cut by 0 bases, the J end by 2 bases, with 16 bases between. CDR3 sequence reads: CASSQDRGRTGNTEAFF. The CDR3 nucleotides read TGCGCCAGCAGCCAAGATCGTGGACGGACCGGTAACACTGAAGCTTTCTTT.

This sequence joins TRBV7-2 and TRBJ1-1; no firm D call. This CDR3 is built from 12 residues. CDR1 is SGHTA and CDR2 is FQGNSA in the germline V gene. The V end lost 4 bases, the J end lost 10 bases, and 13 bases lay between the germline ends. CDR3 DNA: TGTGCCAGCAGCTCATCCCCGGCCGGAGCTTTCTTT. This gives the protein CASSSSPAGAFF.

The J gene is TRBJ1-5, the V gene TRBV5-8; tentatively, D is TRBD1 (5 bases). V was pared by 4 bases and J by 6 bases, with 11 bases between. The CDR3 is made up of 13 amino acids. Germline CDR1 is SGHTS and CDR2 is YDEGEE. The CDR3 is CASSRGGGQPQHF. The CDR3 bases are TGTGCCAGCAGCAGGGGTGGGGGTCAGCCCCAGCATTTT.

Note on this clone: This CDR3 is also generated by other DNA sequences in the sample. The CDR3 spells CASSLAQNTGELFF. In nucleotides, the CDR3 is TGCGCCAGCAGCTTGGCACAGAACACCGGGGAGCTGTTTTTT. The J gene is TRBJ2-2, the V gene TRBV5-1; D gene uncertain. The CDR3 runs to 14 residues. Trimming removed 0 bases from V and 1 base from J, with 4 bases in between. CDR1 is SGHRS, CDR2 YFSETQ, per germline.